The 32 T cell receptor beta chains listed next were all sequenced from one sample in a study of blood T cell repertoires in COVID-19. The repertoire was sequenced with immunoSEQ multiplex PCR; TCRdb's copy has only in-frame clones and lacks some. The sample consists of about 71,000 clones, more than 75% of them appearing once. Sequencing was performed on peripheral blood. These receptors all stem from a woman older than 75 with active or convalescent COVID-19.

The CDR3 DNA sequence: TGTGCCAGCAGTTTCAGGGGTAATGAAAAACTGTTTTTT. Translated: CASSFRGNEKLFF. The V and J genes are TRBV27 and TRBJ1-4, with a possible D match to TRBD1 (6 bases). This CDR3 has 13 residues. V was pared by 3 bases and J by 4 bases, with 6 bases between. Germline V gene data show CDR1 as MNHEY and CDR2 as SMNVEV (reference sequence).

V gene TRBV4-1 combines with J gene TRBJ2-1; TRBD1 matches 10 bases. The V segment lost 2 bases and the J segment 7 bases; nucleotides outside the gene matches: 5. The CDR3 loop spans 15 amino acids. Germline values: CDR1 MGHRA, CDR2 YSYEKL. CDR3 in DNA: TGCGCCAGCAGCCAATGGACAGGGGGTCGTAATGAGCAGTTCTTC. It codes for CASSQWTGGRNEQFF.

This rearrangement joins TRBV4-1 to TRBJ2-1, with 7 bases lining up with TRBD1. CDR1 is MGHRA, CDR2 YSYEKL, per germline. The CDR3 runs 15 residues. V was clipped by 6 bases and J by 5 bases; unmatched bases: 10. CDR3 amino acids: CASSFAQGLDNEQFF. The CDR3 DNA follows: TGCGCCAGCAGTTTCGCACAGGGGCTGGACAATGAGCAGTTCTTC.

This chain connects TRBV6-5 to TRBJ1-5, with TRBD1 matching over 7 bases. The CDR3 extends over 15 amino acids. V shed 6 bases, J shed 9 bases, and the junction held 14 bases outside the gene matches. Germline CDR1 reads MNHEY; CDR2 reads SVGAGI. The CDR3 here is CASRSGQSPGAPQHF. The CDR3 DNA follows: TGTGCCAGCAGGTCGGGACAGTCCCCCGGGGCGCCCCAGCATTTT.

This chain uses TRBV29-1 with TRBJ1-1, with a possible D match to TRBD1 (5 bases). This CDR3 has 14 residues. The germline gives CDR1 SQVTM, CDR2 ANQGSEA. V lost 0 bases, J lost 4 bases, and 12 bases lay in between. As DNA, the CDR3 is TGCAGCGTTGAAGAGATCGGCAGGGCCACTGAAGCTTTCTTT. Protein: CSVEEIGRATEAFF.

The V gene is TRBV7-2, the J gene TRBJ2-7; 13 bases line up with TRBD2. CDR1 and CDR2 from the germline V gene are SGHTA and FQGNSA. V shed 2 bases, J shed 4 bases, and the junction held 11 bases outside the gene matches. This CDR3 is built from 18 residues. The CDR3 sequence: CASSLRTSGGLTFYEQYF. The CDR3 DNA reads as TGTGCCAGCAGCTTACGGACTAGCGGGGGCCTCACTTTTTACGAGCAGTACTTC.

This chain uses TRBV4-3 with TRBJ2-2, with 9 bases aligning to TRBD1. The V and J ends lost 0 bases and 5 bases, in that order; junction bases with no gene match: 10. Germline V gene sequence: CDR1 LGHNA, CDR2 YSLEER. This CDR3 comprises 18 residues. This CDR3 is CASSQERGTGIRTGELFF. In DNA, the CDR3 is TGCGCCAGCAGCCAAGAGAGGGGGACAGGGATAAGGACCGGGGAGCTGTTTTTT.

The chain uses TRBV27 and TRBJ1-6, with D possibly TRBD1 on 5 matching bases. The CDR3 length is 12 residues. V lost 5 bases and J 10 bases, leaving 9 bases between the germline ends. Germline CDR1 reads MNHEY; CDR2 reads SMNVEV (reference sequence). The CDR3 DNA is TGTGCCAGCAGTGGGGCTAGATCACCCCTCCACTTT. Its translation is CASSGARSPLHF.

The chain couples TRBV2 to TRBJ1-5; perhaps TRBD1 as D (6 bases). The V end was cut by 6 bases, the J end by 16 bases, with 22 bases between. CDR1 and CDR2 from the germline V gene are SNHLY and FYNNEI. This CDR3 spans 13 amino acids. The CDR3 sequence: CASRLYSGTPYHF. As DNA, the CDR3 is TGTGCCAGCAGGCTCTATTCCGGGACACCCTATCATTTT.

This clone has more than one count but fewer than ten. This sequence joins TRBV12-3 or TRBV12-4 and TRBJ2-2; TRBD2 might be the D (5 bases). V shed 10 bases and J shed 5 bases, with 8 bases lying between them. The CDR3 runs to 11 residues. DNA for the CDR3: TGTGCCACCCGGGGAACCGGGGAGCTGTTTTTT. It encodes CATRGTGELFF.

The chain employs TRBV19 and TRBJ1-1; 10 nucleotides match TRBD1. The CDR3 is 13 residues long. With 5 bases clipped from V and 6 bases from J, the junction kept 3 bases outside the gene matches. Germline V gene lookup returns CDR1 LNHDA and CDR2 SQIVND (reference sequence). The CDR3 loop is CASSLGQGAEAFF. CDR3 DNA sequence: TGTGCCAGTAGTTTAGGACAGGGGGCTGAAGCTTTCTTT.

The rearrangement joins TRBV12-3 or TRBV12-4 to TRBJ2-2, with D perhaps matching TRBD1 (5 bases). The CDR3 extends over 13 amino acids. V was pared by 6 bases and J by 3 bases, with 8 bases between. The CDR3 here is CASSVQDTGELFF. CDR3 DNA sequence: TGTGCCAGCAGCGTACAGGACACCGGGGAGCTGTTTTTT.

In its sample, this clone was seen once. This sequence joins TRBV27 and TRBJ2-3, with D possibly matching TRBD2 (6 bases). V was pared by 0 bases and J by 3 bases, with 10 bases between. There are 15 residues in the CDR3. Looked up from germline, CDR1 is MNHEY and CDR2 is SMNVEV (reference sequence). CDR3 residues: CASSLSGGSTDTQYF. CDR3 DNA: TGTGCCAGCAGTTTATCGGGGGGTAGTACAGATACGCAGTATTTT.

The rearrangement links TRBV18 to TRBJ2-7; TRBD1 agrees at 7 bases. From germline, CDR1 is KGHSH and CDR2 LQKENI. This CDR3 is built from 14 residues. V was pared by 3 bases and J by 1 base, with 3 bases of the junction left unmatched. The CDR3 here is CASSPGDSSYEQYF. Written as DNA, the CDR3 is TGTGCCAGCTCACCTGGGGACAGTTCCTACGAGCAGTACTTC.

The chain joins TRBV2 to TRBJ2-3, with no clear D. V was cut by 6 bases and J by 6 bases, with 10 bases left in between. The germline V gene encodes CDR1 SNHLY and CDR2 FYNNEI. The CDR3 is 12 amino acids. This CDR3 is CASSEASDTQYF. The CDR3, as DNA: TGTGCCAGCAGCGAGGCCTCGGATACGCAGTATTTT.

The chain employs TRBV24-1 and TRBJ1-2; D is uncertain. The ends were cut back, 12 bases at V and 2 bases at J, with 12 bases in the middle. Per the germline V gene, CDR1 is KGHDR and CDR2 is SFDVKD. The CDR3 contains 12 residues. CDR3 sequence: CAARPRNYGYTF. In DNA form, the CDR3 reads TGTGCCGCGCGGCCAAGAAACTATGGCTACACCTTC.

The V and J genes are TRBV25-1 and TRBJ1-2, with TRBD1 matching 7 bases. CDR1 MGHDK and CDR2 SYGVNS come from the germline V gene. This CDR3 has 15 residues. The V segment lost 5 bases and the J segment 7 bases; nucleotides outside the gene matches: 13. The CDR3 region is CASSSTSGQNFGYTF. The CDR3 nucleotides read TGTGCCAGCAGTTCTACCTCGGGACAGAATTTTGGCTACACCTTC.

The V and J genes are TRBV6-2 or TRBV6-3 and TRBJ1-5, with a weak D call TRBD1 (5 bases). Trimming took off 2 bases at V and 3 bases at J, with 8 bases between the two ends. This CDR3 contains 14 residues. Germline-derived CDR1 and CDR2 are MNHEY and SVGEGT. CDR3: CASSYGGLNQPQHF. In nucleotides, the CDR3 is TGTGCCAGCAGTTACGGGGGACTCAATCAGCCCCAGCATTTT.

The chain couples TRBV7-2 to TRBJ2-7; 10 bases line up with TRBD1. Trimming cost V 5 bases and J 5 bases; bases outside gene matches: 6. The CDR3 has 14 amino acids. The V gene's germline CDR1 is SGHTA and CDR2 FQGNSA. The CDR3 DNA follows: TGTGCCAGCAGCCGTCCCGGGACAGGGGACGAGCAGTACTTC. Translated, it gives CASSRPGTGDEQYF.

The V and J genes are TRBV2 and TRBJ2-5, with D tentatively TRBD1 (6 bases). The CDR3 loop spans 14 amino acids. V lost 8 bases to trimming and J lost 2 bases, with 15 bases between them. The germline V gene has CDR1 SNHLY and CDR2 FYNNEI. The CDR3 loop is CASEIRGPQETQYF. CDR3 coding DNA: TGTGCCAGCGAGATCAGGGGACCTCAAGAGACCCAGTACTTC.

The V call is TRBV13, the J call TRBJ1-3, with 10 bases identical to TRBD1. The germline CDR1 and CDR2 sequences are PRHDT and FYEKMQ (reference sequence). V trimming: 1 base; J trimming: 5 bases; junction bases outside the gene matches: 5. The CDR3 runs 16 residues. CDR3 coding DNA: TGTGCCAGCAGCTTAGTCCAAGACAGGGGGCGAAACACCATATATTTT. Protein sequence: CASSLVQDRGRNTIYF.

The CDR3 spells CASSLDTGDSGNTIYF. CDR3 coding DNA: TGCGCCAGCAGCTTGGACACAGGGGATTCTGGAAACACCATATATTTT. The chain employs TRBV5-1 and TRBJ1-3; the match to TRBD1 covers 7 bases. Looked up from germline, CDR1 is SGHRS and CDR2 is YFSETQ. With V trimmed by 0 bases and J by 1 base, 4 bases remained unmatched. There are 16 residues in the CDR3.

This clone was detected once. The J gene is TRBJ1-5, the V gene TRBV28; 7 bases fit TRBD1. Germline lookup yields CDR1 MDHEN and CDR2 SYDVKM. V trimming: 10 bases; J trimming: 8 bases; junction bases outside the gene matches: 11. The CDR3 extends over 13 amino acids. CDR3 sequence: CATDRLSTEPQHF. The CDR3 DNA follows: TGTGCCACGGACAGGCTGAGTACGGAGCCCCAGCATTTT.

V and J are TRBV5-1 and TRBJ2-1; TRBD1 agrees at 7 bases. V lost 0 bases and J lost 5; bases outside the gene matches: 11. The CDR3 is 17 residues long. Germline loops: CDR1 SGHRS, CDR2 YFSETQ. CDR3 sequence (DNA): TGCGCCAGCAGCTTGGCCGACAGGGTTCTTGGCAACAATGAGCAGTTCTTC. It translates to CASSLADRVLGNNEQFF.

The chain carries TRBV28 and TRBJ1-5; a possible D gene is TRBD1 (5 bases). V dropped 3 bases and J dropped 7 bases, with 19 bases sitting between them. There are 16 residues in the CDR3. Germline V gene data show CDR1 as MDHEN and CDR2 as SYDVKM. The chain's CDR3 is CASSLGGGGSWQPQHF. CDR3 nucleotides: TGTGCCAGCAGTTTGGGTGGCGGGGGGTCGTGGCAGCCCCAGCATTTT.

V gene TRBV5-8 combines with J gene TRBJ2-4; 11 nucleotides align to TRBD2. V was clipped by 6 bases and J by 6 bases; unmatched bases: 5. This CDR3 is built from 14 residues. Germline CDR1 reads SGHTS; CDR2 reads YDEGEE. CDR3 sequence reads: CASMTSGEGNIQYF. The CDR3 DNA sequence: TGTGCCAGCATGACTAGCGGGGAGGGAAACATTCAGTACTTC.

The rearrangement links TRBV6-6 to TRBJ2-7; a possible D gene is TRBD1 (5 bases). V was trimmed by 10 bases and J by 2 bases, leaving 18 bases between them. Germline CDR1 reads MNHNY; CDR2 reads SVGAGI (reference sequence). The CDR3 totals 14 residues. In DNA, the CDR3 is TGTGCCACCTGGGGTCATTCAGGGCCCTACGAGCAGTACTTC. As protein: CATWGHSGPYEQYF.

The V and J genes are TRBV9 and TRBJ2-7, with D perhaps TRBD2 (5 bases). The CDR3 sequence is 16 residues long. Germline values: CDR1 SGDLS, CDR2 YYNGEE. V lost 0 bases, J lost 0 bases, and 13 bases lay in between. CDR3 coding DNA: TGTGCCAGCAGCGTAGCTCCGACTGGGAGCTCCTACGAGCAGTACTTC. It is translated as CASSVAPTGSSYEQYF.

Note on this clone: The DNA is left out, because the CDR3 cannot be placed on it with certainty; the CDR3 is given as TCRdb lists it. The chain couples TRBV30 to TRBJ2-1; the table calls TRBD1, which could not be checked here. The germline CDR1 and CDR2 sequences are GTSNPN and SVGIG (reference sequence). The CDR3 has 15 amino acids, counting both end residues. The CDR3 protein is CAWSGVGQGSDPLLF.

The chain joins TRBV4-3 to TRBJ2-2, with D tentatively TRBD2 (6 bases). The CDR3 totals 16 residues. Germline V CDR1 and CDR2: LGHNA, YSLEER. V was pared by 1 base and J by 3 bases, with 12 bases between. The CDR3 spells CASSQGEREDTGELFF. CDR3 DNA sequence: TGCGCCAGCAGCCAAGGCGAGAGGGAGGACACCGGGGAGCTGTTTTTT.

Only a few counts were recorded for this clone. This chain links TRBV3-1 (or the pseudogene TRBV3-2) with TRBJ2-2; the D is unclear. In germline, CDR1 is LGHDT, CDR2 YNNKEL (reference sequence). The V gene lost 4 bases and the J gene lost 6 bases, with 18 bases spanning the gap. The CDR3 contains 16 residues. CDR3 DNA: TGTGCCAGCAGCCCGTGGAGTAGTCCAGATCCCGGGGAGCTGTTTTTT. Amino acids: CASSPWSSPDPGELFF.

CDR3 in amino acids: CATGLEYGYTF. CDR3 sequence (DNA): TGTGCCACTGGTCTGGAGTATGGCTACACCTTC. The genes are TRBV28 and TRBJ1-2; no reliable D call. V was shortened by 10 bases and J by 5 bases, with 11 bases between the two germline ends. The V gene's germline CDR1 is MDHEN and CDR2 SYDVKM. The length of the CDR3 is 11 residues.